Sequencing of this T cell receptor (beta chain) was carried out in a study of cytomegalovirus exposure and HLA in healthy donors. Study-level information: Drawn from HLA-typed donors, 80 million to 95 million unique TCRs were held in an early data release. Study-wide points: Being indistinguishable, some V segments were excluded, TRBV6-2 and TRBV6-3 among them. From TCR beta sequences, most subjects' HLA-A and HLA-B alleles were reportedly predicted accurately. Immune exposure information available was restricted to CMV serostatus.

V was pared by 1 base and J by 4 bases, with 10 bases between. This CDR3 has 14 residues. CDR1 and CDR2 (germline): LGHNA, YNFKEQ. The PCR was carried out with 60 Vbeta primers and 13 Jbeta primers. Sequencing was performed with immunoSEQ multiplex PCR; in TCRdb, only in-frame clones are kept and a portion is missing. The table has about 140,000 clones, approximately 82% seen once. Remarks on this clone: Its specificity is unknown.

This TCR was sampled from a woman in her forties in good health and CMV-seronegative. This sequence joins TRBV4-2 and TRBJ2-5; a possible D gene is TRBD1 (5 bases). Sequencing input: PBMCs. This chain's CDR3 is CASSQGRVTETQYF. CDR3 DNA sequence: TGTGCCAGCAGCCAAGGCAGGGTAACAGAGACCCAGTACTTC.